These T cell receptor beta chains were read from a single sample in a study of vaccination and CD4 T cells after COVID-19. No antigens are known for them. A single record per CDR3 protein comes from TCRdb applying MiXCR to the PCR reads. The sample holds tens of thousands of distinct CDR3 sequences, less than 35% seen once. The sample in question was CD4+ T cells from blood, cultured in vitro, obtained about 7 months after SARS-CoV-2 vaccination. The source of these receptors is a human donor who had recovered from COVID-19. The CDR3 runs from the conserved cysteine through the conserved F or W. Fields, in order: J gene, D gene, clone size, V gene, CDR3 protein, CDR3 DNA. D genes are given only for firm matches. For some rows the clone size is stated as once, few or many, or as a class when expanded; others skip it.

>TRBJ2-1|-|-|TRBV6-4
CASSDSVWGTYNEQFF
TGTGCCAGCAGTGACTCCGTATGGGGGACCTACAATGAGCAGTTCTTC
>TRBJ2-1|TRBD2|-|TRBV28
CASLGTSGYNEQFF
TGTGCCAGCCTGGGGACTAGCGGATACAATGAGCAGTTCTTC
>TRBJ2-7|TRBD1|-|TRBV6-1
CASRTGGPYEQYF
TGTGCCAGCCGGACAGGGGGCCCCTACGAGCAGTACTTC
>TRBJ2-1|TRBD2|few|TRBV27
CASSLSGSREFF
TGTGCCAGCAGCCTTAGCGGGAGTAGGGAGTTCTTC
>TRBJ2-7|TRBD2|-|TRBV28
CASSLGGAGGGREQYF
TGTGCCAGCAGTTTAGGAGGTGCGGGGGGGGGTAGGGAGCAGTACTTC
>TRBJ1-5|TRBD1|-|TRBV6-1
CASKGGTVGQPQHF
TGTGCCAGCAAGGGGGGGACAGTGGGTCAGCCCCAGCATTTT
>TRBJ2-1|-|-|TRBV6-7
CARNRWQFF
TGTGCCAGGAATAGGTGGCAGTTCTTC
>TRBJ1-5|TRBD1|-|TRBV20-1
CSANLGQGNQPQHF
TGCAGTGCCAACCTCGGACAGGGCAATCAGCCCCAGCATTTT
>TRBJ2-5|TRBD1|few|TRBV7-2
CASSFGQGETQYF
TGTGCCAGCAGCTTCGGACAGGGAGAGACCCAGTACTTC
>TRBJ2-7|TRBD1|-|TRBV4-2
CASSQAGQDSYEQYF
TGTGCCAGCAGCCAAGCAGGACAGGACTCCTACGAGCAGTACTTC
>TRBJ2-7|-|-|TRBV6-2/TRBV6-3
CASRDPAGQAYEQYF
TGTGCCAGCAGAGACCCCGCGGGGCAGGCCTACGAGCAGTACTTC
>TRBJ1-5|-|few|TRBV6-1
CASSELTDHQPQHF
TGTGCCAGCAGTGAACTAACGGACCATCAGCCCCAGCATTTT
>TRBJ1-3|-|-|TRBV7-2
CASSLGWRENTIYF
TGTGCCAGCAGCTTAGGATGGAGGGAGAACACCATATATTTT
>TRBJ1-5|TRBD1|-|TRBV25-1
CASSESGQGNQPQHF
TGTGCCAGCAGTGAATCGGGACAGGGGAATCAGCCCCAGCATTTT
>TRBJ1-6|TRBD1|few|TRBV7-9
CASSPTTGQGYSPLHF
TGTGCCAGCAGCCCCACTACGGGACAGGGGTATTCACCCCTCCACTTT
>TRBJ2-7|-|-|TRBV24-1
CATSDSGLRAHEQYF
TGTGCCACCAGTGATTCGGGTCTTAGGGCGCACGAGCAGTACTTC
>TRBJ2-3|-|-|TRBV21-1
CASSKVRLGGEDTQYF
TGTGCCAGCAGCAAAGTTCGACTAGGGGGAGAGGATACGCAGTATTTT
>TRBJ2-5|TRBD2|few|TRBV20-1
CSAIQTSGYQETQYF
TGCAGTGCTATTCAGACTAGCGGATACCAAGAGACCCAGTACTTC
>TRBJ1-6|TRBD1|-|TRBV15
CATSRGDSLSHNSPLHF
TGTGCCACCAGCAGAGGGGACAGCTTGTCACATAATTCACCCCTCCACTTT
>TRBJ2-1|-|-|TRBV7-2
CASSLSTGASYNEQFF
TGTGCCAGCAGCTTATCGACCGGGGCCTCCTACAATGAGCAGTTCTTC
>TRBJ1-1|TRBD1|few|TRBV7-9
CASSSLDRVGTEAFF
TGTGCCAGCAGCTCCCTAGACAGGGTGGGGACTGAAGCTTTCTTT
>TRBJ2-6|-|-|TRBV6-4
CASSDSNSGANVLTF
TGTGCCAGCAGTGACTCCAACTCTGGGGCCAACGTCCTGACTTTC
>TRBJ1-1|-|few|TRBV27
CASMRGSEAFF
TGTGCCAGCATGCGAGGCTCTGAAGCTTTCTTT
>TRBJ2-1|-|-|TRBV24-1
CATSRGVDEQFF
TGTGCCACCAGTCGTGGGGTCGATGAGCAGTTCTTC
>TRBJ2-5|TRBD2|-|TRBV20-1
CSVKRGGRAIETQYF
TGCAGTGTTAAACGGGGCGGGAGGGCCATAGAGACCCAGTACTTC
>TRBJ1-5|-|medium-sized|TRBV7-8
CASSLSGQVAQPQHF
TGTGCCAGCAGCTTATCGGGTCAGGTTGCTCAGCCCCAGCATTTT
>TRBJ2-1|-|few|TRBV20-1
CSARDPGRPYNEQFF
TGCAGTGCTAGAGACCCAGGGCGTCCCTACAATGAGCAGTTCTTC
>TRBJ2-7|TRBD1|-|TRBV6-5
CASSSFGTGTVSYEQYF
TGTGCCAGCAGTTCTTTCGGGACAGGGACAGTCTCCTACGAGCAGTACTTC
>TRBJ2-5|TRBD2|-|TRBV6-2/TRBV6-3
CASRSLGAGDRETQYF
TGTGCCAGCAGGTCCCTCGGGGCGGGAGACCGAGAGACCCAGTACTTC
>TRBJ2-3|-|-|TRBV19
CASSSGGPDTQYF
TGTGCCAGTAGTTCGGGGGGCCCAGATACGCAGTATTTT
>TRBJ2-3|TRBD2|few|TRBV20-1
CSAGQTSGITDTQYF
TGCAGTGCTGGCCAGACTAGCGGGATCACAGATACGCAGTATTTT
>TRBJ2-5|TRBD1|-|TRBV20-1
CSARYLAGGGLETQYF
TGCAGTGCTAGATATTTGGCAGGGGGCGGATTAGAGACCCAGTACTTC
>TRBJ2-5|TRBD1|-|TRBV7-2
CASRPADRGLKTQYF
TGTGCCAGCAGACCAGCGGACAGGGGGCTGAAGACCCAGTACTTC
>TRBJ2-1|-|few|TRBV20-1
CSASPAGSYNEQFF
TGCAGTGCTAGTCCAGCGGGTTCCTACAATGAGCAGTTCTTC
>TRBJ1-5|TRBD1|-|TRBV20-1
CSATRGTGNQPQHF
TGCAGTGCCACCCGGGGGACAGGCAATCAGCCCCAGCATTTT
>TRBJ2-1|TRBD1|-|TRBV7-3
CASSLRTGDEQFF
TGTGCCAGCAGCTTAAGGACAGGGGATGAGCAGTTCTTC
>TRBJ2-7|TRBD1|-|TRBV5-1
CASSLAGTGSYEQYF
TGCGCCAGCAGCTTGGCCGGGACAGGGTCCTACGAGCAGTACTTC
>TRBJ2-7|-|-|TRBV27
CASTVLKCYEQYF
TGTGCCAGCACCGTACTAAAGTGCTACGAGCAGTACTTC
>TRBJ2-7|TRBD1|few|TRBV24-1
CATSDPGTGGAGQYF
TGTGCCACCAGTGACCCCGGGACAGGGGGCGCGGGGCAGTACTTC
>TRBJ2-3|-|few|TRBV7-9
CASSTQPRSTDTQYF
TGTGCCAGCAGCACCCAGCCAAGAAGCACAGATACGCAGTATTTT
>TRBJ1-5|-|few|TRBV20-1
CSATGRGNQPQHF
TGCAGTGCAACTGGACGGGGGAATCAGCCCCAGCATTTT
>TRBJ2-7|TRBD2|-|TRBV6-1
CASSEWEGSSYEQYF
TGTGCCAGCAGTGAATGGGAGGGTAGCTCCTACGAGCAGTACTTC
>TRBJ1-2|TRBD1|few|TRBV20-1
CSARTGRHWDGYTF
TGCAGTGCTAGGACAGGGAGGCACTGGGATGGCTACACCTTC
>TRBJ2-1|TRBD1|-|TRBV10-3
CATRDRYNEQFF
TGTGCCACCCGGGACAGATACAATGAGCAGTTCTTC
>TRBJ2-1|TRBD2|-|TRBV27
CASSPSPGGPPYNEQFF
TGTGCCAGCAGTCCCTCACCGGGAGGGCCCCCCTACAATGAGCAGTTCTTC
>TRBJ2-1|TRBD2|-|TRBV4-2
CASSRVSSGMYDEQFF
TGTGCCAGCAGCCGCGTTAGTAGCGGGATGTACGATGAGCAGTTCTTC
>TRBJ2-3|-|-|TRBV20-1
CSAGSDSGTGNGDTQYF
TGCAGTGCTGGGTCTGATAGCGGGACAGGGAATGGAGATACGCAGTATTTT
>TRBJ1-1|-|once|TRBV6-5
CASSYLPENTEAFF
TGTGCCAGCAGTTACTTACCCGAGAACACTGAAGCTTTCTTT
>TRBJ2-7|TRBD1|few|TRBV19
CASSIAQGARYEQYF
TGTGCCAGTAGTATCGCCCAGGGGGCGCGCTACGAGCAGTACTTC
>TRBJ1-2|-|few|TRBV28
CASSLESYGYTF
TGTGCCAGCAGTTTAGAGAGCTATGGCTACACCTTC
>TRBJ2-3|-|-|TRBV6-1
CASEPGGTDTQYF
TGTGCCAGCGAGCCCGGCGGCACAGATACGCAGTATTTT
>TRBJ2-3|TRBD2|-|TRBV20-1
CSAGRSAGGVLTDTQYF
TGCAGTGCTGGAAGGTCAGCGGGAGGGGTTCTTACAGATACGCAGTATTTT
>TRBJ1-5|-|-|TRBV28
CASSFTGTKNQPQHF
TGTGCCAGCAGTTTTACCGGGACAAAGAATCAGCCCCAGCATTTT
>TRBJ1-5|TRBD1|few|TRBV28
CASHPFSTRGNQPQHF
TGTGCCAGCCACCCCTTCTCGACCAGGGGGAATCAGCCCCAGCATTTT
>TRBJ1-5|TRBD1|medium-sized|TRBV20-1
CSASLQGFQPQHF
TGCAGTGCTAGCCTACAGGGGTTTCAGCCCCAGCATTTT
>TRBJ2-1|-|-|TRBV6-2/TRBV6-3
CASSQGAGEQFF
TGTGCCAGCAGCCAAGGAGCTGGGGAGCAGTTCTTC
>TRBJ2-2|-|-|TRBV7-3
CASSSETYTGELFF
TGTGCCAGCAGCTCCGAGACTTACACCGGGGAGCTGTTTTTT
>TRBJ1-5|TRBD1|-|TRBV2
CASSGQAASNQPQHF
TGTGCCAGCAGCGGACAGGCCGCCAGCAATCAGCCCCAGCATTTT
>TRBJ1-2|-|once|TRBV12-2
CASQGDSYGYTF
TGTGCAAGTCAAGGGGACAGTTATGGCTACACCTTC